The 8 T cell receptor beta chains below come from one sample, sequenced in a study of blood T cell repertoires in COVID-19 (dated by TCRdb to the early 2020s). The receptor library was made with the immunoSEQ multiplex PCR assay. TCRdb limited this immuneACCESS table to in-frame rearrangements with V and J called. A share of clones is missing; checked studies link under half to unresolved V genes, and the rest is unexplained. The sample table lists about 4,900 clones, approximately 71% of them with a count of one. Less than 45% of the sample belongs to the ten largest clones. The sequencing sample was made of peripheral blood. The receptors were gathered from a human donor in a cohort sampled during active COVID-19.

This sequence joins TRBV6-2 or TRBV6-3 and TRBJ1-1, with 7 bases that match TRBD1. The CDR3 runs to 13 residues. V lost 6 bases to trimming and J lost 13 bases; unmatched junction nucleotides: 14. Germline-derived CDR1 and CDR2 are MNHEY and SVGEGT. CDR3 sequence: CASSPGLDRFGFF. DNA for the CDR3: TGTGCCAGCAGCCCGGGGTTGGACAGGTTCGGTTTCTTT.

The V and J genes are TRBV18 and TRBJ2-5; 8 bases are a match to TRBD1. The junction had 0 bases not matched to a gene; V was cut back by 1 base and J by 2 bases. CDR1 and CDR2 (germline): KGHSH, LQKENI. The CDR3 length is 14 residues. CDR3 in amino acids: CASSPHRGQETQYF. CDR3 DNA sequence: TGTGCCAGCTCACCACACAGGGGGCAAGAGACCCAGTACTTC. The full variable domain, rest sourced from reference TRBV18 and TRBJ2-5, is NAGVMQNPRHLVRRRGQEARLRCSPMKGHSHVYWYRQLPEEGLKFMVYLQKENIIDESGMPKERFSAEFPKEGPSILRIQQVVRGDSAAYFCASSPHRGQETQYFGPGTRLLVL.

This clone occurred once. The genes are TRBV30 and TRBJ2-7, with 9 bases identical to TRBD1. The V gene end was trimmed by 2 bases and the J gene end by 4 bases; junction bases not matched to a gene: 6. This CDR3 has 14 residues. CDR1 and CDR2 from the germline V gene are GTSNPN and SVGIG (reference sequence). The CDR3 DNA is TGTGCCTGGAGTCTTACAGGGGGCTTATACGAGCAGTACTTC. This sequence encodes CAWSLTGGLYEQYF.

The gene calls are TRBV30 and TRBJ1-6; D unclear. Germline V gene lookup returns CDR1 GTSNPN and CDR2 SVGIG (reference sequence). CDR3 length equals 12 residues. V lost 0 bases, J lost 14 bases, and 11 bases lay in between. The CDR3 coding sequence is TGTGCCTGGAGTGTGGGAGGTCCTACCCTCCACTTT. Amino acids: CAWSVGGPTLHF.

The rearrangement joins TRBV19 to TRBJ1-2, with D possibly matching TRBD1 (6 bases). The CDR3 is made up of 18 amino acids. V shed 4 bases and J shed 2 bases, with 23 bases lying between them. In germline, CDR1 is LNHDA, CDR2 SQIVND (reference sequence). CDR3 in amino acids: CASSTLNHRRTANYGYTF. The CDR3 region has the DNA TGTGCCAGTAGTACCTTGAACCACCGTAGGACAGCCAACTATGGCTACACCTTC.

A single count supports this clone. The junction differs from germline at one of its ends, possibly a read error. The chain is built from TRBV4-2 and TRBJ1-2; 9 bases map to TRBD1. There are 14 residues in the CDR3. Germline V gives CDR1 LGHNA, CDR2 YNFKEQ. In DNA form, the CDR3 reads TGTGCCAGCAGCCAAGATCGACAGGGGGTCCTATTTTCCTTC. It yields the protein CASSQDRQGVLFSF.

This clone has more than one count but fewer than ten. The chain uses TRBV10-3 and TRBJ2-7; 14 bases align to TRBD2. This CDR3 contains 12 residues. Unmatched junction bases numbered 3, after V lost 10 bases and J lost 7 bases. Per the germline V gene, CDR1 is ENHRY and CDR2 is SYGVKD. The CDR3 DNA reads TGTGCCACCGGACTAGCGGGGGGTGAGCAGTACTTC. Translated: CATGLAGGEQYF.

J is TRBJ1-2 and V is TRBV5-1; TRBD1 matches 11 bases. This CDR3 comprises 13 residues. Per germline, CDR1 SGHRS and CDR2 YFSETQ. J was trimmed by 8 bases and V by 4 bases; bases with no gene match: 4. Here the CDR3 DNA reads TGCGCCAGCAGCCCGAGGACAGGGGGCGGCTACACCTTC. This gives the protein CASSPRTGGGYTF.